This T cell receptor beta chain was obtained from a study of T cell responses to AZD1222 COVID-19 vaccine. Study at large: Some second doses came at about 4 weeks and others at about 12 weeks; these were pooled.

The germline gives CDR1 MNHNS, CDR2 SASEGT. Trimming took 3 bases from V and 2 from J; bases not matched to a gene: 3. The CDR3 covers 15 residues. Study-level points and caveats: Baseline seropositivity characterized only a handful of AZD1222 recipients. Across the whole spike, CD4 TCRs peaked at regions 160-218 and 743-854.

Method: immunoSEQ multiplex PCR; TCRdb's copy keeps in-frame clones and lacks some. The top ten hold roughly 4.2% of the sample, which has approximately 110,000 clones, under 90% seen once. Regarding this clone: The antigen is not known.

The sample consisted of peripheral blood, taken on day 0 of AZD1222 vaccination. The sequence was collected from an adult in good health. The rearrangement uses TRBV6-1 and TRBJ2-1; 8 bases are shared with TRBD1. The CDR3 spells CASSDDRGAYNEQFF. CDR3 bases: TGTGCCAGCAGTGACGACAGGGGTGCCTACAATGAGCAGTTCTTC.